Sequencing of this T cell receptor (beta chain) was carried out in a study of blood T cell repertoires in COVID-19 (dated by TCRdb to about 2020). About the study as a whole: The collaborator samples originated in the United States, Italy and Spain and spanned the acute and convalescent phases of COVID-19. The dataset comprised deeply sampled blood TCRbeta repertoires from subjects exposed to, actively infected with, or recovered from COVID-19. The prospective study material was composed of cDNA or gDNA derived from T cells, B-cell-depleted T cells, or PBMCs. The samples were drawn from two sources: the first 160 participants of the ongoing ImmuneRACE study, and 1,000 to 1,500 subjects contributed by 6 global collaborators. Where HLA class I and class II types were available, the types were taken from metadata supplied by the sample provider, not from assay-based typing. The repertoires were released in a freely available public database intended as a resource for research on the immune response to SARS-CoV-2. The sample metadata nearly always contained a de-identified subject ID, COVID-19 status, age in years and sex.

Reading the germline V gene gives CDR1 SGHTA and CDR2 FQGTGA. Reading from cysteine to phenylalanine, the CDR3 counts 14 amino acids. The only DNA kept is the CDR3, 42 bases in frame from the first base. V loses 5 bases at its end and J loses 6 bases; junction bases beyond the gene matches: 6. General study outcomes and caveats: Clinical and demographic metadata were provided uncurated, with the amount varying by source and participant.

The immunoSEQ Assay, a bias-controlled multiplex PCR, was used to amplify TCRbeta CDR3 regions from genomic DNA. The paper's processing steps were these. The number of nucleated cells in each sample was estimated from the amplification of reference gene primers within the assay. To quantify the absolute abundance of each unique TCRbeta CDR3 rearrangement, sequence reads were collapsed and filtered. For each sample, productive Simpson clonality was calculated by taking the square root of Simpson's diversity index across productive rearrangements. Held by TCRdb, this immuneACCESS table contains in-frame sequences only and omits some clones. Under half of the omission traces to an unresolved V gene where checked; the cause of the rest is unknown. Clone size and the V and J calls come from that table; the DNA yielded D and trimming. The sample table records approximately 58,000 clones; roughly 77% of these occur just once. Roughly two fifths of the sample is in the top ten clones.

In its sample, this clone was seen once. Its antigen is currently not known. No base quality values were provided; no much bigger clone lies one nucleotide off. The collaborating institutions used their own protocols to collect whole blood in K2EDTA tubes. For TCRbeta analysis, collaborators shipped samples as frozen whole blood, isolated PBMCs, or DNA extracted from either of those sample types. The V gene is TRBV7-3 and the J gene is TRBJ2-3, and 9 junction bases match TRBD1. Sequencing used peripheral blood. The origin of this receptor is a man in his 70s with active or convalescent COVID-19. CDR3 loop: CASSRDRDGDTQYF. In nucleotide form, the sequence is TGTGCCAGCAGCCGGGACAGGGATGGGGATACGCAGTATTTT.